This T cell receptor beta chain was captured by sequencing in a study of blood T cell repertoires in COVID-19. At the level of the study: Collection of acute and convalescent COVID-19 samples took place in the United States, Italy and Spain.

Trimming cost V 3 bases and J 3 bases, with 14 bases left between them. The CDR3 has 15 amino acids. CDR1 SEHNR and CDR2 FQNEAQ come from the germline V gene (reference sequence). TCRdb keeps only in-frame clones here, not all; method: immunoSEQ multiplex PCR. This table has roughly 250,000 clones, roughly four fifths appearing once. The chain couples TRBV7-9 to TRBJ1-2; D perhaps matches TRBD1 (6 bases). Input material: peripheral blood. This sequence originates from a woman in her sixties with active or convalescent COVID-19. The CDR3 DNA follows: TGTGCCAGCAGCTTTCATGACAGGTCTTACTATGGCTACACCTTC. It encodes CASSFHDRSYYGYTF.